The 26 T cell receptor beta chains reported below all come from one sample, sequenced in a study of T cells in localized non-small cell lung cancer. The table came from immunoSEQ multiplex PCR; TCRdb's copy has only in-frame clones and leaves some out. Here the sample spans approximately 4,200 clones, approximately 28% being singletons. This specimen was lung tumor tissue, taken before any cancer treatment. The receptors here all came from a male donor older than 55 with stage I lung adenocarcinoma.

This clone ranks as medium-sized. CDR3 loop: CASSYSEGVHRYGYTF. DNA for the CDR3: TGTGCCAGCAGTTACTCGGAGGGGGTCCATCGCTATGGCTACACCTTC. J is TRBJ1-2 and V is TRBV6-8, with TRBD1 as a possible D gene (6 bases). V was clipped by 0 bases and J by 4 bases, with 15 bases between them. The CDR3 sequence is 16 residues long. From germline, CDR1 is MNHGY and CDR2 SAAAGT.

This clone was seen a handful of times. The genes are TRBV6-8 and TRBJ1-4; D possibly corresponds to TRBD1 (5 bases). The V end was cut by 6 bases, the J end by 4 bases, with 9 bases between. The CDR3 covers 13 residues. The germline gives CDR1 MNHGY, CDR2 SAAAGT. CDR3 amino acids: CASRRGVNEKLFF. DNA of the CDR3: TGTGCCAGCAGGAGAGGGGTTAATGAAAAACTGTTTTTT.

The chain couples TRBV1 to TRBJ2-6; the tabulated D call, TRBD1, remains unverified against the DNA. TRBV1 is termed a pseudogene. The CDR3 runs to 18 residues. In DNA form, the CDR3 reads TGCGCCAGCAGCCACCTCGGACAGGGGGCTACGGGGGCCAACGTCCTGACTTTC. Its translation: CASSHLGQGATGANVLTF.

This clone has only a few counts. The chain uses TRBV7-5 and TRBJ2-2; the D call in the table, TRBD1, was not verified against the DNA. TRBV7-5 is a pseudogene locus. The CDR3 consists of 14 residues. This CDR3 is CASSLGGRTGELFF. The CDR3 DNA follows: TGTGCCAGCAGCTTAGGGGGCCGTACCGGGGAGCTGTTTTTT.

The CDR3 DNA is TGTGCCAGCAGCTCTACACGACAGGGGCGGTACACTGAAGCTTTCTTT. Translating gives CASSSTRQGRYTEAFF. The gene calls are TRBV11-3 and TRBJ1-1, with 8 bases identical to TRBD1. Losses at the gene ends were 4 bases for V and 3 bases for J; bases not matched to a gene: 10. The CDR3 length is 16 residues. Germline CDR1 reads SGHNT; CDR2 reads YENEEA.

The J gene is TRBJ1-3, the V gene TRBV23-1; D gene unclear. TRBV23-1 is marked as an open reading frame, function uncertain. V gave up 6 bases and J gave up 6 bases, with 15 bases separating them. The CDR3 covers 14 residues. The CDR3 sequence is CASSQLTSQNTIYF. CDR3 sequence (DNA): TGCGCCAGCAGCCAACTCACCTCTCAAAACACCATATATTTT.

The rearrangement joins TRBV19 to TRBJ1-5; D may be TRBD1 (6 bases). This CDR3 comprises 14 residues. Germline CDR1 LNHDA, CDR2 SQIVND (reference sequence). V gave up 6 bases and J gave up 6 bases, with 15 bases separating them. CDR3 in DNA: TGTGCCAGTAGCCTATCGACAGGTGGTCAGCCCCAGCATTTT. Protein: CASSLSTGGQPQHF.

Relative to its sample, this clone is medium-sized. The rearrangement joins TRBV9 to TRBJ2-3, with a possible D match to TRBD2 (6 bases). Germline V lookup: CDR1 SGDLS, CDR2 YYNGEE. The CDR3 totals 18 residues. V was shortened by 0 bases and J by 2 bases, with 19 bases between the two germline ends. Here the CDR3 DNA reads TGTGCCAGCAGCGTAGAGGGGTGGGGGGAAATGTTCACAGATACGCAGTATTTT. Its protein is CASSVEGWGEMFTDTQYF.

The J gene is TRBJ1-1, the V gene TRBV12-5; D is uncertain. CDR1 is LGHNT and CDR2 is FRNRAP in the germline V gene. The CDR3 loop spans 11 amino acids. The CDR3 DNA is TGTGCCAGCACCCAGACGAACGAAGCTTTCTTT. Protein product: CASTQTNEAFF. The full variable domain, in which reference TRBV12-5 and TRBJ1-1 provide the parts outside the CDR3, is DARVTQTPRHKVTEMGQEVTMRCQPILGHNTVFWYRQTMMQGLELLAYFRNRAPLDDSGMPKDRFSAEMPDATLATLKIQPSEPRDSAVYFCASTQTNEAFFGQGTRLTVV.

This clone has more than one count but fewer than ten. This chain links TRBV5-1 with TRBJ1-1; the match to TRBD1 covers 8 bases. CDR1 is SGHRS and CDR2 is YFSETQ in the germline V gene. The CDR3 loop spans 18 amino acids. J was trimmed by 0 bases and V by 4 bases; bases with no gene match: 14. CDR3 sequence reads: CASSLGQGESRLNTEAFF. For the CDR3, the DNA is TGCGCCAGCAGCCTAGGACAGGGCGAAAGCAGATTGAACACTGAAGCTTTCTTT. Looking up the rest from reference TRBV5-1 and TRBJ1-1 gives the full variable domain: KAGVTQTPRYLIKTRGQQVTLSCSPISGHRSVSWYQQTPGQGLQFLFEYFSETQRNKGNFPGRFSGRQFSNSRSEMNVSTLELGDSALYLCASSLGQGESRLNTEAFFGQGTRLTVV.

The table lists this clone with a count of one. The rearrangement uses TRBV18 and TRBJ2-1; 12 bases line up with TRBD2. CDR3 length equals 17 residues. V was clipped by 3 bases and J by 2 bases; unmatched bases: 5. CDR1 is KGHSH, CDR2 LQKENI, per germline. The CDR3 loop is CASSPSLAGGTYNEQFF. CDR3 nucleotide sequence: TGTGCCAGCTCACCCTCTCTAGCGGGGGGGACCTACAATGAGCAGTTCTTC.

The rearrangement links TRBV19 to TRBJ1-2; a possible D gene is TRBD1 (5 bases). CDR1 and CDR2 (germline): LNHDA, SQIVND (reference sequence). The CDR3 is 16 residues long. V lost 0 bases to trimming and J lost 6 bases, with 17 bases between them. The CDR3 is CASSIEGRVGDNGYTF. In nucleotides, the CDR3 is TGTGCCAGTAGTATAGAGGGACGCGTGGGGGATAATGGCTACACCTTC.

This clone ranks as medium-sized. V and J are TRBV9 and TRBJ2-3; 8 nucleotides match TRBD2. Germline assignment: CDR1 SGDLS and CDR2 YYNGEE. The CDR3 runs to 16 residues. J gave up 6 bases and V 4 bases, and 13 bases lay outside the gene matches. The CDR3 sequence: CASSLRGRGGPDTQYF. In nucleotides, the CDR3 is TGTGCCAGCAGCCTGCGGGGTCGGGGGGGCCCCGATACGCAGTATTTT.

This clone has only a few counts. The CDR3 loop reads CASSGVRLGSYEQYF. For the CDR3, the DNA is TGTGCCAGCAGCGGAGTACGGCTGGGCTCCTACGAGCAGTACTTC. The chain uses TRBV11-3 and TRBJ2-7; no reliable D call. Germline V gene lookup returns CDR1 SGHNT and CDR2 YENEEA. There are 15 residues in the CDR3. V was trimmed by 5 bases and J by 0 bases, leaving 14 bases between them. Combining the CDR3 with reference TRBV11-3 and TRBJ2-7 gives the whole variable domain EAGVVQSPRYKIIEKKQPVAFWCNPISGHNTLYWYLQNLGQGPELLIRYENEEAVDDSQLPKDRFSAERLKGVDSTLKIQPAELGDSAVYLCASSGVRLGSYEQYFGPGTRLTVT.

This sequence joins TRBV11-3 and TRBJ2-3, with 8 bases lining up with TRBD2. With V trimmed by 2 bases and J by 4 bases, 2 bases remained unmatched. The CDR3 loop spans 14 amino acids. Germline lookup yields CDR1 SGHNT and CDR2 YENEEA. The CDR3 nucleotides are TGTGCCAGCAGCTTATCGCGGGGGGCAGATACGCAGTATTTT. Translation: CASSLSRGADTQYF.

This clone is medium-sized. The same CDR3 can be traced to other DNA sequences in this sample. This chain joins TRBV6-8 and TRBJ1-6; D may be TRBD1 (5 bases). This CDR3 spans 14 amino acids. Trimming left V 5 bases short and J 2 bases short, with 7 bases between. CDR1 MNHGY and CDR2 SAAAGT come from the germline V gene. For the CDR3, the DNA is TGTGCCAGCAGTGCAGGGCCCTATAATTCACCCCTCCACTTT. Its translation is CASSAGPYNSPLHF.

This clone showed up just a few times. The CDR3 DNA is TGTGCCAGCAGTAGGGTGGTAGGATCCAATGAAAAACTGTTTTTT. It specifies CASSRVVGSNEKLFF. The chain has TRBV6-8 and TRBJ1-4; D gene unclear. Trimming took 5 bases from V and 5 from J, leaving 15 bases between them. CDR3 length: 15 amino acids. In germline, CDR1 is MNHGY, CDR2 SAAAGT.

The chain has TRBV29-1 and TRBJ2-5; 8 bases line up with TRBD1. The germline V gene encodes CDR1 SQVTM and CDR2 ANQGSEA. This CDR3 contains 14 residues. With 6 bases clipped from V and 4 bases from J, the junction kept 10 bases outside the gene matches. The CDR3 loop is CSVAGQGTGETQYF. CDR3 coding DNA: TGCAGCGTCGCCGGACAGGGAACGGGAGAGACCCAGTACTTC.

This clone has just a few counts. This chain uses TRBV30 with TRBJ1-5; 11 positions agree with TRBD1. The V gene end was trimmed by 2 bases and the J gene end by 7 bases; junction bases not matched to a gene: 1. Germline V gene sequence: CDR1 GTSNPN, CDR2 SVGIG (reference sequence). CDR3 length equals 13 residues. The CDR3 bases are TGTGCCTGGAGTTGGGACAGGGGGCAGCCCCAGCATTTT. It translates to CAWSWDRGQPQHF.

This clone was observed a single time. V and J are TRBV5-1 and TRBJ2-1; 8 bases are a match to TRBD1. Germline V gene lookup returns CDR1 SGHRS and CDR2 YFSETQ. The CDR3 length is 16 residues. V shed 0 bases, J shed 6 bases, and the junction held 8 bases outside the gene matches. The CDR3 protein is CASSLDRGDSINEQFF. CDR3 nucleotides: TGCGCCAGCAGCTTGGACAGGGGGGACAGTATCAATGAGCAGTTCTTC.

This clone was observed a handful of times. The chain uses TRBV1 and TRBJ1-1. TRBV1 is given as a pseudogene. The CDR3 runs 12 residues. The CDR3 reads CASSLGRAEAFF. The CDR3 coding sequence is TGCGCCAGCAGCTTGGGTAGGGCTGAAGCTTTCTTT.

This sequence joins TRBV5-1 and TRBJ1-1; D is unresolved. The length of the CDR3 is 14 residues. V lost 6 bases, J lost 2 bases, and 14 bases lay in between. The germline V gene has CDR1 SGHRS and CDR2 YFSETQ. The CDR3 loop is CASTMAGSNTEAFF. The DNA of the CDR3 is TGCGCCAGCACCATGGCGGGGAGTAACACTGAAGCTTTCTTT.

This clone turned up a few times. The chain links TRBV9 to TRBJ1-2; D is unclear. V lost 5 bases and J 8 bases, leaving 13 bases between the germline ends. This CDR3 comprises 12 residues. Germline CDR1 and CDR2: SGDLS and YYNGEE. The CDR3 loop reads CASSETSIGYTF. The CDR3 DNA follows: TGTGCCAGCAGTGAAACCAGTATCGGCTACACCTTC.

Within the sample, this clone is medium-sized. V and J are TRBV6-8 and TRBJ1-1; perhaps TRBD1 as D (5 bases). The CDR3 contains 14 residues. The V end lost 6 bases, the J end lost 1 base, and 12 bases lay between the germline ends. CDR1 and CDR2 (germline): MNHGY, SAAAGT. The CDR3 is CASRQGPENTEAFF. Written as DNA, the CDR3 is TGTGCCAGCAGGCAGGGTCCTGAGAACACTGAAGCTTTCTTT.

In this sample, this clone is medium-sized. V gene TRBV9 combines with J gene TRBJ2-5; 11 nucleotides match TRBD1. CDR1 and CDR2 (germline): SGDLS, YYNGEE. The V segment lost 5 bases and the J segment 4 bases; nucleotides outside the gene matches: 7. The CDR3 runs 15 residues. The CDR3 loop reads CASSFGQGASETQYF. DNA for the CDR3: TGTGCCAGCAGTTTTGGACAGGGGGCATCAGAGACCCAGTACTTC.

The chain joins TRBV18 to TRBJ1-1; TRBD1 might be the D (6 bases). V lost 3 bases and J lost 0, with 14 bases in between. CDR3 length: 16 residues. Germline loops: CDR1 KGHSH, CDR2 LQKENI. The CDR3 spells CASSPRGANMNTEAFF. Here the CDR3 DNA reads TGTGCCAGCTCACCCCGGGGGGCGAACATGAACACTGAAGCTTTCTTT.